This note documents a single T cell receptor beta chain sequence. The antigen is undetermined. This entry is derived from a study of T cells expressing NK-cell markers. Overall study: Within the sequenced cohort of eight donors, seven exhibited HCMV seropositivity and one was seronegative.

Per germline, CDR1 DFQATT and CDR2 SNEGSKA (reference sequence). The CDR3 length is 16 residues. Findings of the study overall: It is unclear if expanded NKG2C-expressing clones target HCMV antigens.

No DNA is given; TCRdb re-called the 5' RACE reads and lists each CDR3 protein once. Recorded for this sample: about 460,000 distinct CDR3 sequences. This clonotype was sampled from a woman aged 45-60 years in good health. The chain employs TRBV20-1 and TRBJ1-4. Sequencing was carried out using blood T cells: a sorted CD56 or NKG2C T cell subset, CD4+ or CD8+ T cells, or bulk PBMC T cells (not recorded which). The CDR3 is CSALSPPGRKNEKLFF.